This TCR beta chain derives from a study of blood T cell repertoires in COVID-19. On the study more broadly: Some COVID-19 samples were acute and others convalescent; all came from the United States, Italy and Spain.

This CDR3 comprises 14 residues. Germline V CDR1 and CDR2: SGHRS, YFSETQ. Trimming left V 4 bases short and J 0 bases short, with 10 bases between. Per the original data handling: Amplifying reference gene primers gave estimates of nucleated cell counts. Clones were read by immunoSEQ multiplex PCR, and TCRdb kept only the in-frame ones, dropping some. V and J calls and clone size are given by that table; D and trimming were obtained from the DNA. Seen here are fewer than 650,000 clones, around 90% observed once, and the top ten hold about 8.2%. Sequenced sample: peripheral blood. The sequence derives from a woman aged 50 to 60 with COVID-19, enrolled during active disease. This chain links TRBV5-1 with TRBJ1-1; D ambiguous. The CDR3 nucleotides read TGCGCCAGCAGCCCCAGGTGGATGAACACTGAAGCTTTCTTT. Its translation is CASSPRWMNTEAFF.